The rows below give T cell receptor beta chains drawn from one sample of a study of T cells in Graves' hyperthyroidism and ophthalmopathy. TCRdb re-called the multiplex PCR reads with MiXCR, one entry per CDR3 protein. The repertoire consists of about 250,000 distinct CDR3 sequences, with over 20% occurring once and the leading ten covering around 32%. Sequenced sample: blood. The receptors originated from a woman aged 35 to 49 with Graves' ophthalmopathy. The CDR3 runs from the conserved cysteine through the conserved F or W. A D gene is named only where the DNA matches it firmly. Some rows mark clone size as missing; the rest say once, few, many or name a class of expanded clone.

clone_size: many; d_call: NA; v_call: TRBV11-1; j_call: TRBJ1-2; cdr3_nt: TGTGCCAGCAGCTTAACAGCAGCCGGGGAGGGCTATGGCTACACCTTC; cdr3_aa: CASSLTAAGEGYGYTF
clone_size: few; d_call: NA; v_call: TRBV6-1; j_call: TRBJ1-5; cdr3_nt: TGTGCCAGCAGTATGGGACATAGCAATCAGCCCCAGCATTTT; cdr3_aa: CASSMGHSNQPQHF
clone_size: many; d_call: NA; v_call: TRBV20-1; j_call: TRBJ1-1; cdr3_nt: TGCAGTGCTAGAGATGCCAGGGCTTATTTATTCTTT; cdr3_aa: CSARDARAYLFF
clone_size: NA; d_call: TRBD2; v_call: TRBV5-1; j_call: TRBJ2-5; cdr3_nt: TGCGCCAGCAGCTTGACTAGCGGGAGTGGGGTGGAGACCCAGTACTTC; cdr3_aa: CASSLTSGSGVETQYF
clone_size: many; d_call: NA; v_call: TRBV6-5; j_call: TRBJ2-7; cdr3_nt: TGTGCCAGCAGTTACGGGTTTGGGGATTTAACCTACGAGCAGTACTTC; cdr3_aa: CASSYGFGDLTYEQYF
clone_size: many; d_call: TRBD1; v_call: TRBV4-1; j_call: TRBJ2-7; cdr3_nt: TGCGCCAGCAGCCACCCGGGACAGGGCACCCCGGGGGCTCGGGAGCAGTACTTC; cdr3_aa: CASSHPGQGTPGAREQYF
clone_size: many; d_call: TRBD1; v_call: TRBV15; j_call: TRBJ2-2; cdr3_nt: TGTGCCACCAGCAGAAGGGACAGGGGTACCGGGGAGCTGTTTTTT; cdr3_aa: CATSRRDRGTGELFF
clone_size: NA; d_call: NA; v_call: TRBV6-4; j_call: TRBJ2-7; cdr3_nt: TGTGCCAGCAGTGACGCCCGGGGGTGGCAGGGAAGCTACGAGCAGTACTTC; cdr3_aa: CASSDARGWQGSYEQYF
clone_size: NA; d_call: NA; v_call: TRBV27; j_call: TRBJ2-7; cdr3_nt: TGTGCCAGCAGTTTAAGCCCCGACTACTCCTACGAGCAGTACTTC; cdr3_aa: CASSLSPDYSYEQYF
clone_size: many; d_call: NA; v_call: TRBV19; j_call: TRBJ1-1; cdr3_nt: TGTGCCAGTAGTATCGGCACCCGGACTGAAGCTTTCTTT; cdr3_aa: CASSIGTRTEAFF
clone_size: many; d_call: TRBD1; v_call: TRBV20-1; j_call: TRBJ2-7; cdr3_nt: TGCAGTGCCTCACAGGGGGTAAGCTACGAGCAGTACTTC; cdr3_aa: CSASQGVSYEQYF
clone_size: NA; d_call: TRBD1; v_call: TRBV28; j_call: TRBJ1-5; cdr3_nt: TGTGCCAGCAGCCAAACAGGGACAGGAGTAAAACCCAATCAGCCCCAGCATTTT; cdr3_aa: CASSQTGTGVKPNQPQHF
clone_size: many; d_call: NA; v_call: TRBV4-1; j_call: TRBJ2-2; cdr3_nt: TGCGCCAGCAGCCAACGAAACTCGGTGACCGGGGAGCTGTTTTTT; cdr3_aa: CASSQRNSVTGELFF
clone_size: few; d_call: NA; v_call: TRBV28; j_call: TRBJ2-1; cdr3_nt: TGTGCCAGCAGTTTTCGACCGCAGTTGGATGAGCAGTTCTTC; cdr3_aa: CASSFRPQLDEQFF
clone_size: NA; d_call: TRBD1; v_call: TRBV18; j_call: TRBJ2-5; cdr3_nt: TGTGCCATCAGCGAACGGACAGGCCAAGAGACCCAGTACTTC; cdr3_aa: CAISERTGQETQYF
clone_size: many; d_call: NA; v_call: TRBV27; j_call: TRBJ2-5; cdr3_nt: TGTGCCAGCAGCACCTTTACGGGCCAAGAGACCCAGTACTTC; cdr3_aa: CASSTFTGQETQYF
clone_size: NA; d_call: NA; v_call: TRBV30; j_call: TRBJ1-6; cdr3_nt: TGTGCCTGGAGATCGGGGGGAAATTCACCCCTCCACTTT; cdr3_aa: CAWRSGGNSPLHF
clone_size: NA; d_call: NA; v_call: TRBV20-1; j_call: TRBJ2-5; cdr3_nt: TGCAGTGCTATCCTCATCGGCCTCGGGGAGACCCAGTACTTC; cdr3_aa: CSAILIGLGETQYF
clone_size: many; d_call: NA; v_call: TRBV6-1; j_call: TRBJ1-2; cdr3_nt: TGTGCCAGCAGTGGTCGGCAGTACTATGGCTACACCTTC; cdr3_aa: CASSGRQYYGYTF
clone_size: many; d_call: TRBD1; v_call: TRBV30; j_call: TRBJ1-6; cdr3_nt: TGTGCTTGGAGCCGGACAGGGGGAAGCTATAATTCACCCCTCCACTTT; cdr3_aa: CAWSRTGGSYNSPLHF
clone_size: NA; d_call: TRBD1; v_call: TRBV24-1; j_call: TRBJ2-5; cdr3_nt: TGTGCCACCAGTGATTTAGACAGGGAGCGAGAGACCCAGTACTTC; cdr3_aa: CATSDLDRERETQYF